This T cell receptor beta chain was recorded in a study of cytomegalovirus exposure and HLA in healthy donors. Primers: 60 Vbeta forward and 13 Jbeta reverse. The assay was immunoSEQ multiplex PCR, and TCRdb's table has in-frame clones only and misses some. Of 150,000 to 200,000 clones in the sample, approximately 72% are singletons; the top ten hold over 6%. Germline V gives CDR1 MNHEY, CDR2 SVGAGI. This CDR3 contains 15 residues. The V gene lost 2 bases and the J gene lost 10 bases, with 15 bases spanning the gap. This clone is a singleton in its sample. The specimen was PBMCs. The receptor's source is a man in his forties or fifties in good health and CMV-seropositive. V gene TRBV6-5 combines with J gene TRBJ1-6; tentative D call: TRBD1 (6 bases). CDR3 nucleotides: TGTGCCAGCAGTTACCGAGGGGGTTCTAACTCACCCCTCCACTTT. The encoded protein is CASSYRGGSNSPLHF.